This record covers a single T cell receptor beta chain. Its antigen is unidentified. This may be a read error: a much more frequent sequence differs by one nucleotide. Without the conserved terminal phenylalanine or tryptophan, this CDR3 likely stems from a read error. Stated time point: newly diagnosed GD, antithyroid drugs for less than 3 months. After RNA was extracted from PBMCs, the TCR library was made from it. Clinicians diagnosed Graves' disease using American Thyroid Association guidelines. The CDR3 has 15 amino acids. Germline V gives CDR1 MNHEY, CDR2 SVGEGT. V lost 8 bases, J lost 4 bases, and 11 bases stayed unmatched. The sample is drawn from a study of regulatory T cells in long-lasting Graves disease. Broader study findings: There was favoring of TRBV28, TRBJ1-2 and TRBJ2-5 in persistent disease. The analysis examined peripheral blood only and excluded thyroid tissue.

Arm-PCR of CDR3 regions and iRepertoire HTBI primers were used to build TCR beta libraries. TCRdb used MiXCR to reprocess the multiplex PCR reads, holding one entry per CDR3 protein. This table holds hundreds of thousands of distinct CDR3 sequences, less than 20% found once. These data also featured in a second study, about T cells in Graves' hyperthyroidism and ophthalmopathy. That work states: Progression to ophthalmopathy was predicted a median of 6.5 months early.

The rearrangement joins TRBV6-2 or TRBV6-3 to TRBJ1-1; 9 nucleotides line up with TRBD1. This clonotype originated in a woman aged 25 to 39 with Graves disease. Sequenced here: peripheral blood mononuclear cells (PBMCs), sampled at new diagnosis, from a patient treated with antithyroid drugs. Written as DNA, the CDR3 is TGTGCCAGCTCGTCGACAGGGGGGATTAGCACTGAAGCTTTCCTT. The encoded protein is CASSSTGGISTEAFL.